The 10 T cell receptor beta chains below all came from one sample that was sequenced in a study of blood T cell repertoires in COVID-19. The protocol was immunoSEQ multiplex PCR, while the TCRdb copy is restricted to in-frame clones and leaves out a portion. The table lists approximately 230,000 clones, 80% to 90% of them singletons. The sequenced material came from PBMCs or T cells enriched from blood (not recorded which). The receptors stem from a woman aged 45-59 years with acute COVID-19.

This clone was detected only a few times. The chain joins TRBV6-1 to TRBJ1-2, with a weak D call TRBD1 (5 bases). V gave up 0 bases and J gave up 4 bases, with 12 bases separating them. Germline loops: CDR1 MNHNS, CDR2 SASEGT. The CDR3 is 15 amino acids. The CDR3 protein is CASSEAAGEIYGYTF. The DNA for the CDR3 is TGTGCCAGCAGTGAAGCGGCGGGGGAGATCTATGGCTACACCTTC.

A word on this clone: The sample has other DNA sequences that encode this CDR3 too. This chain joins TRBV7-2 and TRBJ1-3; 7 nucleotides line up with TRBD1. The CDR3 runs 14 residues. Germline CDR1 reads SGHTA; CDR2 reads FQGNSA. V shed 4 bases, J shed 0 bases, and the junction held 0 bases outside the gene matches. The DNA for the CDR3 is TGTGCCAGCAGCTGGACAGGCTCTGGAAACACCATATATTTT. Translation: CASSWTGSGNTIYF.

This rearrangement joins TRBV5-4 to TRBJ2-1; 11 bases are a match to TRBD2. Germline V gene sequence: CDR1 SGHNT, CDR2 YYREEE (reference sequence). The CDR3 has 15 amino acids. J gave up 6 bases and V 0 bases, and 2 bases lay outside the gene matches. The chain's CDR3 is CASSLGGLAGNEQFF. As DNA, the CDR3 is TGTGCCAGCAGCTTGGGTGGACTAGCGGGCAATGAGCAGTTCTTC.

The V and J genes are TRBV5-6 and TRBJ2-1, with TRBD2 matching over 12 bases. In germline, CDR1 is SGHDT, CDR2 YYEEEE. The J segment lost 3 bases and the V segment lost 1 base, leaving 8 bases of the junction unmatched. This CDR3 comprises 18 residues. The CDR3 loop reads CASSLTSGRTKFYNEQFF. The CDR3 DNA reads as TGTGCCAGCAGCTTGACTAGCGGGAGGACTAAATTCTACAATGAGCAGTTCTTC.

This clone was recorded at least ten times. The rearrangement joins TRBV7-9 to TRBJ1-2, with D unclear. Germline CDR1 reads SEHNR; CDR2 reads FQNEAQ (reference sequence). Deletions cut 4 bases from V and 1 base from J, with 10 bases between. CDR3 size: 14 residues. The CDR3 spells CASSSGSFNYGYTF. The CDR3 region has the DNA TGTGCCAGCAGCTCGGGGAGCTTTAACTATGGCTACACCTTC.

This chain connects TRBV28 to TRBJ2-7, with 10 bases aligning to TRBD2. Germline V gene data show CDR1 as MDHEN and CDR2 as SYDVKM. V dropped 7 bases and J dropped 3; count of bases not matched to a gene: 9. CDR3 length: 15 amino acids. In DNA, the CDR3 is TGTGCCAGCACCCAATCAGCGGGAGGGTACTACGAGCAGTACTTC. Protein: CASTQSAGGYYEQYF.

The chain combines TRBV4-1 with TRBJ1-2; D is perhaps TRBD1 (5 bases). V lost 0 bases and J 2 bases, leaving 16 bases between the germline ends. Germline assignment: CDR1 MGHRA and CDR2 YSYEKL. The CDR3 is 17 amino acids. The CDR3: CASSQDRETASNYGYTF. The DNA for the CDR3 is TGCGCCAGCAGCCAAGATCGCGAGACAGCTTCGAACTATGGCTACACCTTC.

The sample holds one count of this clone. Additional DNA sequences in this sample encode the identical CDR3. The CDR3 loop is CAWSVLAGGNQPQHF. DNA for the CDR3: TGTGCCTGGAGTGTATTGGCCGGGGGAAATCAGCCCCAGCATTTT. This chain links TRBV30 with TRBJ1-5; tentatively, D is TRBD1 (5 bases). The CDR3 consists of 15 residues. The germline V gene has CDR1 GTSNPN and CDR2 SVGIG (reference sequence). V was cut by 0 bases and J by 4 bases, with 13 bases left in between.

This chain links TRBV2 with TRBJ2-5; D unresolved. Trimming removed 10 bases at V and 5 bases at J, with 17 bases between. The CDR3 runs 13 residues. Looked up from germline, CDR1 is SNHLY and CDR2 is FYNNEI. The CDR3 spells CATRRSRAETQYF. The CDR3 nucleotides are TGTGCCACCCGACGATCCCGAGCGGAGACCCAGTACTTC.

This chain connects TRBV19 to TRBJ1-2; 8 bases are shared with TRBD1. Germline V CDR1 and CDR2: LNHDA, SQIVND (reference sequence). The J segment lost 4 bases and the V segment lost 5 bases, leaving 9 bases of the junction unmatched. The CDR3 length is 15 residues. The CDR3 nucleotides read TGTGCCAGTAGTCCCCAACCAGGGGGCGGCTATGGCTACACCTTC. Translated: CASSPQPGGGYGYTF.